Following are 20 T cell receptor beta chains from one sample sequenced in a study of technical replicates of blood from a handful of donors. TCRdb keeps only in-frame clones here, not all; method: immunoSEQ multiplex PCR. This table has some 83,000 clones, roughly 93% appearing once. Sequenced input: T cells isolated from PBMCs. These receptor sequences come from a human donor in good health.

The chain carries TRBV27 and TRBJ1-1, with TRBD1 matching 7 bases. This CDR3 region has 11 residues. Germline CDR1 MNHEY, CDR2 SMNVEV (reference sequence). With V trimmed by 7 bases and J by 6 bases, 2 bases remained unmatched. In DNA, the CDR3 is TGTGCCAGCATACAGGGGCCTGAAGCTTTCTTT. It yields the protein CASIQGPEAFF.

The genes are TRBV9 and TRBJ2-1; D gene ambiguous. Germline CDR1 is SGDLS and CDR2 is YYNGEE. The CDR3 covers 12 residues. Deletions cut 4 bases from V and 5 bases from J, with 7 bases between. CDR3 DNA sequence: TGTGCCAGCAGCCCCCCCAACAATGAGCAGTTCTTC. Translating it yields CASSPPNNEQFF.

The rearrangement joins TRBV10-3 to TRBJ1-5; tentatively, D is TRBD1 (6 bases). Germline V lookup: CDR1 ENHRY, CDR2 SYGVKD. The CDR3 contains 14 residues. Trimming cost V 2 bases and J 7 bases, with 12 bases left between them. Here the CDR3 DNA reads TGTGCCATCAGTGAGGTGTTGGGGGCACAGCCCCAGCATTTT. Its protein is CAISEVLGAQPQHF.

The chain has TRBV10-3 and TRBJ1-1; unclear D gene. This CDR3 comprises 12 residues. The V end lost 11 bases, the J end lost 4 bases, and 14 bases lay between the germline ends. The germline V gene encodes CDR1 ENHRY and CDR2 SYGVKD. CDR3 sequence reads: CAVESGSTEAFF. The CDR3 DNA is TGTGCCGTGGAATCTGGGAGCACTGAAGCTTTCTTT.

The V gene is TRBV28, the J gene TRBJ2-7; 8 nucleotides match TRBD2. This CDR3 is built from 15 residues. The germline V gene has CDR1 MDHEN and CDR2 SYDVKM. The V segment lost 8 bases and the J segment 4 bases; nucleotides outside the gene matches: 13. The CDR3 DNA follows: TGTGCCAGCCGACCCCCCCCTAGCGGGCTTTACGAGCAGTACTTC. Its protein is CASRPPPSGLYEQYF.

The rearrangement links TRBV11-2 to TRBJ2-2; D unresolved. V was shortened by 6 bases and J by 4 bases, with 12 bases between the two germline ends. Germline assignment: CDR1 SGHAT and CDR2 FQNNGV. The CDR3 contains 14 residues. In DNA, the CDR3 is TGTGCCAGCAGTCCGAACATTGGCACCGGGGAGCTGTTTTTT. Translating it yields CASSPNIGTGELFF.

CDR3 sequence reads: CASSSRTPGLGSNHEQYF. DNA of the CDR3: TGCGCCAGCAGCTCAAGGACACCGGGACTAGGGAGTAACCACGAGCAGTACTTC. This chain connects TRBV5-1 to TRBJ2-7; 8 bases are shared with TRBD2. V shed 3 bases and J 5 bases; nucleotides not matched to a gene: 19. The CDR3 is made up of 18 amino acids. From germline, CDR1 is SGHRS and CDR2 YFSETQ.

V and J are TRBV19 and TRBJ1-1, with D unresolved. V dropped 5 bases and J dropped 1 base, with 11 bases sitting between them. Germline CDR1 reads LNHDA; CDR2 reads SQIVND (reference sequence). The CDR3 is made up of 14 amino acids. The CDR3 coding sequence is TGTGCCAGTAGTGGGCAGGCCTCGAACACTGAAGCTTTCTTT. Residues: CASSGQASNTEAFF. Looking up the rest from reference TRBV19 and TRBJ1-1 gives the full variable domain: DGGITQSPKYLFRKEGQNVTLSCEQNLNHDAMYWYRQDPGQGLRLIYYSQIVNDFQKGDIAEGYSVSREKKESFPLTVTSAQKNPTAFYLCASSGQASNTEAFFGQGTRLTVV.

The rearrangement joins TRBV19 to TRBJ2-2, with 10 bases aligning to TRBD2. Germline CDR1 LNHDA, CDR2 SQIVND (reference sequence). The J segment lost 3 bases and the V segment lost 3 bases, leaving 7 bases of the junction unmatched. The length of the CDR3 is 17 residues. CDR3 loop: CASSIGSGRRDTGELFF. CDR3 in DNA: TGTGCCAGTAGTATTGGTAGCGGGAGGAGGGACACCGGGGAGCTGTTTTTT.

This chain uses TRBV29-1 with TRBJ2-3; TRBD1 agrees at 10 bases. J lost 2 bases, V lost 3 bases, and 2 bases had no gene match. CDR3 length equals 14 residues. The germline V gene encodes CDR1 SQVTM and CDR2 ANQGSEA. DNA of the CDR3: TGCAGCGTTGAGGGACAGGGGATCACAGATACGCAGTATTTT. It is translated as CSVEGQGITDTQYF.

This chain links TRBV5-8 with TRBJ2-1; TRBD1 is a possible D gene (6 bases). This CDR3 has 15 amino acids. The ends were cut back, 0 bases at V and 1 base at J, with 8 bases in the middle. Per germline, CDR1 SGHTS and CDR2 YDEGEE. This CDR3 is CASSLGQGSYNEQFF. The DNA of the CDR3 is TGTGCCAGCAGCTTGGGGCAGGGGTCCTACAATGAGCAGTTCTTC.

In nucleotides, the CDR3 is TGTGCCAGCAGTTCGCAGACAGGGGGAGAAGGCTACACCTTC. Its protein is CASSSQTGGEGYTF. V usage is TRBV28 and J usage is TRBJ1-2; the match to TRBD1 covers 9 bases. This CDR3 region has 14 residues. Per germline, CDR1 MDHEN and CDR2 SYDVKM. V gave up 4 bases and J gave up 8 bases; unmatched junction bases: 8.

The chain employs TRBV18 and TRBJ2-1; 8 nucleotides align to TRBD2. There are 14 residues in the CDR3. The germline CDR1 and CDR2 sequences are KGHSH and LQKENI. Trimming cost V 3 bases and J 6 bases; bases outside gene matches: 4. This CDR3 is CASSPSGRGNEQFF. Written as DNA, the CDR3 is TGTGCCAGCTCACCCTCCGGGAGGGGCAATGAGCAGTTCTTC.

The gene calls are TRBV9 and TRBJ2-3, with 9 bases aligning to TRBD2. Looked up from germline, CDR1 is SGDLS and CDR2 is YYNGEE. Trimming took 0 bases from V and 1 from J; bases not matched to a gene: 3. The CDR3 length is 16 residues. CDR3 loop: CASSVGSGSRTDTQYF. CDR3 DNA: TGTGCCAGCAGCGTAGGTAGCGGGAGCCGCACAGATACGCAGTATTTT. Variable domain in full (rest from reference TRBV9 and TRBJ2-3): DSGVTQTPKHLITATGQRVTLRCSPRSGDLSVYWYQQSLDQGLQFLIQYYNGEERAKGNILERFSAQQFPDLHSELNLSSLELGDSALYFCASSVGSGSRTDTQYFGPGTRLTVL.

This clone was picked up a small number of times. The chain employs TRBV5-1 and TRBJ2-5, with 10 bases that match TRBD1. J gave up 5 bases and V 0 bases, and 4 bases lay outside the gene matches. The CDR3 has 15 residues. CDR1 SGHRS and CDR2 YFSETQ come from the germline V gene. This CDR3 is CASSLGTGGGETQYF. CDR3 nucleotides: TGCGCCAGCAGCTTGGGGACAGGGGGGGGCGAGACCCAGTACTTC.

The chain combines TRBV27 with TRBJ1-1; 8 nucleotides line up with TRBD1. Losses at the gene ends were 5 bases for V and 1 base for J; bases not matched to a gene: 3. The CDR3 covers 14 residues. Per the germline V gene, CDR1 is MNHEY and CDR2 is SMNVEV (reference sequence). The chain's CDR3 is CASSITGGNTEAFF. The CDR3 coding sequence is TGTGCCAGCAGTATAACAGGGGGGAACACTGAAGCTTTCTTT.

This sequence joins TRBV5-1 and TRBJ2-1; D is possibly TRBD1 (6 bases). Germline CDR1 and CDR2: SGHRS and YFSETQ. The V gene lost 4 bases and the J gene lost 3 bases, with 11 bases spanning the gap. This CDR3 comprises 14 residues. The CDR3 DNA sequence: TGCGCCAGCAGCACCCGACAGGACTACAATGAGCAGTTCTTC. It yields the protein CASSTRQDYNEQFF.

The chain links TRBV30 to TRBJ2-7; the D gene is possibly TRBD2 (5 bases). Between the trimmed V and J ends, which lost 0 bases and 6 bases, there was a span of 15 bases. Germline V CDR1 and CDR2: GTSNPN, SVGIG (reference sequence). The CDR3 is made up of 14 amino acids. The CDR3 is CAWSVLGIWPEQYF. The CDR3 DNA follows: TGTGCCTGGAGTGTACTAGGGATCTGGCCCGAGCAGTACTTC.

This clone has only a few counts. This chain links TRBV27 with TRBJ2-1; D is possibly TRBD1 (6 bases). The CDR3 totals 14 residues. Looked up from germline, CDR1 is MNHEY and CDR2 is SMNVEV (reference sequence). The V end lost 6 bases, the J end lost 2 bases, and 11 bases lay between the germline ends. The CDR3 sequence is CASRRGSAYNEQFF. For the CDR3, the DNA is TGTGCCAGCAGAAGGGGGTCAGCCTACAATGAGCAGTTCTTC.

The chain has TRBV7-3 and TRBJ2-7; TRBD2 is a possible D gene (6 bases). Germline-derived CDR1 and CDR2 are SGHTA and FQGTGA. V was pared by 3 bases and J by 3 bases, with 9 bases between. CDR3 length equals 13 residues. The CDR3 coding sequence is TGTGCCAGCAGCTTGGGTAGCGGCTACGAGCAGTACTTC. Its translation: CASSLGSGYEQYF.